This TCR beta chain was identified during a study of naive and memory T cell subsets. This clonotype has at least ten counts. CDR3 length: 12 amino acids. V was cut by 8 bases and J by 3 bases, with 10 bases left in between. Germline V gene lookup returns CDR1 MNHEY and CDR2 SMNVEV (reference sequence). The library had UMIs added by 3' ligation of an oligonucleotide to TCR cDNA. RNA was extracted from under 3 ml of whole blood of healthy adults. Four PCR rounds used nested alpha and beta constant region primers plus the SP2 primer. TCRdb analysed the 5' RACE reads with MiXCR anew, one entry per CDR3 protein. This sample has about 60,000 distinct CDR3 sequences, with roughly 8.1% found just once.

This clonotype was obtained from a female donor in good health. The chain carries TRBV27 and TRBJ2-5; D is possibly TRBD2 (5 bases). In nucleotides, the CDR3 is TGTGCCAGCCGTAGAGGGAAAGAGACCCAGTACTTC. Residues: CASRRGKETQYF.